This TCR beta chain was observed in a study of blood T cell repertoires in COVID-19. The method was immunoSEQ multiplex PCR; TCRdb's version includes in-frame clones alone and lacks a portion of them. The sample has 150,000 to 200,000 clones; 76% are singletons. Germline assignment: CDR1 MDHEN and CDR2 SYDVKM. The CDR3 has 15 residues. Trimming took 8 bases from V and 2 from J; bases not matched to a gene: 4. The sequencing sample was made of PBMCs or T cells enriched from blood (not recorded which). The sequence derives from a woman between 45 and 60 years old with acute COVID-19. The chain couples TRBV28 to TRBJ2-3; 13 bases line up with TRBD2. The CDR3 DNA is TGTGCCAGCTTGGGACTAGCGGGGTTCACAGATACGCAGTATTTT. Amino acid sequence: CASLGLAGFTDTQYF.